A selection of T cell receptor beta chains follows, all from one sample in a study of blood T cell repertoires in COVID-19. TCRdb keeps only in-frame clones here, not all; method: immunoSEQ multiplex PCR. The table lists more than 300,000 clones, roughly nine tenths of them singletons. Sequencing was carried out using PBMCs or T cells enriched from blood (not recorded which). Source of these receptors: a young woman who had recovered from COVID-19. The CDR3 runs from the conserved cysteine through the conserved F or W. The D gene is left open where the match is weak. Clone sizes are given selectively: once, few, many, or a class where the clone is expanded.

size	J	V	D	DNA	CDR3
NA	TRBJ2-1	TRBV15	NA	TGTGCCACCAGCACTGCGTTCGGGGACAATGAGCAGTTCTTC	CATSTAFGDNEQFF
NA	TRBJ1-4	TRBV27	NA	TGTGCCAGCAGAACCCTAAGGGGTGAAAAACTGTTTTTT	CASRTLRGEKLFF
NA	TRBJ2-7	TRBV10-3	TRBD2	TGTGCCATCACCGGGACGGTAGCGGGGGACTACGAGCAGTACTTC	CAITGTVAGDYEQYF
NA	TRBJ2-1	TRBV11-1	NA	TGTGCCAGCAGCTTAGCGTTTTCTACTACCATCTACAATGAGCAGTTCTTC	CASSLAFSTTIYNEQFF
NA	TRBJ2-2	TRBV15	TRBD1	TGTGCCACCAGCATACAGGGGGACTACACCGGGGAGCTGTTTTTT	CATSIQGDYTGELFF
NA	TRBJ2-3	TRBV29-1	NA	TGCAGCGTTTCCCGGGAGTTTCCAGATACGCAGTATTTT	CSVSREFPDTQYF
once	TRBJ2-2	TRBV27	NA	TGTGCCAGCAGTTTACGGGGGAGCGCCTCGAACACCGGGGAGCTGTTTTTT	CASSLRGSASNTGELFF
NA	TRBJ2-5	TRBV13	TRBD1	TGTGCCAGCAGCACAAAGGGACAGGGGCAAGAGACCCAGTACTTC	CASSTKGQGQETQYF
NA	TRBJ2-7	TRBV18	NA	TGTGCCAGCTCACTCGACTACCCGGGGGAGCAGTACTTC	CASSLDYPGEQYF
NA	TRBJ1-2	TRBV3-1/TRBV3-2	NA	TGTGCCAGCAGCCACCTTGACACGGCTGGCTACACCTTC	CASSHLDTAGYTF
NA	TRBJ1-4	TRBV7-9	NA	TGTGCCAGCAGCCCCACCCCAGGGGCCGAGGAGACTAATGAAAAACTGTTTTTT	CASSPTPGAEETNEKLFF
NA	TRBJ2-2	TRBV6-2/TRBV6-3	TRBD2	TGTGCCAGCAGTTACGAGATATTGGGAGGGCCGGGCACCGGGGAGCTGTTTTTT	CASSYEILGGPGTGELFF
NA	TRBJ2-7	TRBV11-2	TRBD1	TGTGCCAGCAGCCGCGGACAGGGGGGAATCTCATACGAGCAGTACTTC	CASSRGQGGISYEQYF
NA	TRBJ1-2	TRBV18	NA	TGTGCCAGCTCACCGGAGACAAATCCTATTTCGACGGGGGGCTACACCTTC	CASSPETNPISTGGYTF
NA	TRBJ1-1	TRBV7-9	NA	TGTGCCAGCAGCTTAGGAGGCAGAACTTCTACCATGAACACTGAAGCTTTCTTT	CASSLGGRTSTMNTEAFF
NA	TRBJ1-2	TRBV4-3	NA	TGCGCCAGCAGCCAAGTATGGGAGGGTACTAACTATGGCTACACCTTC	CASSQVWEGTNYGYTF
NA	TRBJ2-3	TRBV10-3	TRBD1	TGTGCCATCACCGGACAGGGGGTGGATACGCAGTATTTT	CAITGQGVDTQYF
NA	TRBJ1-2	TRBV7-2	TRBD1	TGTGCCAGCAGCTTAGGGGGACAGGGGTTGGATGGCTACACCTTC	CASSLGGQGLDGYTF
few	TRBJ1-3	TRBV28	NA	TGTGCCAGCAGTTTTCAGGGGACTGGAAACACCATATATTTT	CASSFQGTGNTIYF
NA	TRBJ1-6	TRBV7-3	NA	TGTGCCAGCAGCTTAAATGGGCAGGGATATAATTCACCCCTCCACTTT	CASSLNGQGYNSPLHF
once	TRBJ2-7	TRBV5-1	NA	TGCGCCAGCAGCTTGGAAGCGGGCTACGAGCAGTACTTC	CASSLEAGYEQYF
NA	TRBJ2-3	TRBV12-5	TRBD2	TGTGCTAGTGGTTTGTGGCCAGCGGGGGTGGCAGATACGCAGTATTTT	CASGLWPAGVADTQYF
NA	TRBJ1-6	TRBV11-1	TRBD1	TGTGCCAGCAGCTTACCAAGGGACAGGGGGAATTCACCCCTCCACTTT	CASSLPRDRGNSPLHF
NA	TRBJ2-7	TRBV4-1	NA	TGCGCCAGCAGCCAATATGGGCGTCCGGAGCAGTACTTC	CASSQYGRPEQYF
NA	TRBJ2-1	TRBV4-1	NA	TGCGCCAGCAGCCAGGGACTCCAAGAAGGCAATGAGCAGTTCTTC	CASSQGLQEGNEQFF
NA	TRBJ2-3	TRBV19	TRBD2	TGTGCCAGTAGTTTCATAGCGGGAGTTATCGCAGATACGCAGTATTTT	CASSFIAGVIADTQYF
NA	TRBJ2-1	TRBV5-1	NA	TGCGCCAGCACGGACAGTGGGAGCTCCTACAATGAGCAGTTCTTC	CASTDSGSSYNEQFF
NA	TRBJ2-5	TRBV4-1	TRBD1	TGCGCCAGCAGCCGCACAGGGGGGAATCGAGAGACCCAGTACTTC	CASSRTGGNRETQYF
NA	TRBJ1-6	TRBV28	NA	TGTGCCAGCAGGGGCGGGGAGGGCTATAATTCACCCCTCCACTTT	CASRGGEGYNSPLHF
NA	TRBJ1-1	TRBV6-5	TRBD1	TGTGCCAGCAGTATTGGGACAGGACCGCCTACAGCTTTCTTT	CASSIGTGPPTAFF
NA	TRBJ2-5	TRBV9	NA	TGTGCCAGCAGCGGACTACCGCGGGAGACCCAGTACTTC	CASSGLPRETQYF
NA	TRBJ2-7	TRBV5-1	TRBD1	TGCGCCAGCAGCACCGGGACAGTTTACGTCGAGCAGTACTTC	CASSTGTVYVEQYF
NA	TRBJ1-2	TRBV5-1	NA	TGCGCCAGCAGCTTGGGAACAGCATTAAACTATGGCTACACCTTC	CASSLGTALNYGYTF
NA	TRBJ1-5	TRBV18	NA	TGTGCCAGCTCACCTGGAGGGGATGTAAGTCTGGGTGGTCAGCCCCAGCATTTT	CASSPGGDVSLGGQPQHF
NA	TRBJ1-5	TRBV27	NA	TGTGCCAGCAGTGCCCGGACGGGGGGCAATCAGCCCCAGCATTTT	CASSARTGGNQPQHF
NA	TRBJ2-2	TRBV7-2	NA	TGTGCCAGCAGCTTAGTCTGGGGACATCTCACCGGGGAGCTGTTTTTT	CASSLVWGHLTGELFF
NA	TRBJ2-5	TRBV4-2	TRBD2	TGTGCCAGCAGCCCGGGACTAGCGGGGGGTAAGGAGACCCAGTACTTC	CASSPGLAGGKETQYF
NA	TRBJ2-5	TRBV11-2	NA	TGTGCCAGCAGCTTAGATGTGGGCATGGAGACCCAGTACTTC	CASSLDVGMETQYF
NA	TRBJ2-1	TRBV29-1	NA	TGCAGCCTACTTATGTCGAGCTCCTACAATGAGCAGTTCTTC	CSLLMSSSYNEQFF
NA	TRBJ1-4	TRBV7-9	NA	TGTGCCAGCAGCCTGGGGACTCATAATGAAAAACTGTTTTTT	CASSLGTHNEKLFF
NA	TRBJ1-2	TRBV12-3/TRBV12-4	TRBD1	TGTGCCAGCAGTTTAGGGACAGGAGCCGGCTACACCTTC	CASSLGTGAGYTF
once	TRBJ2-2	TRBV27	NA	TGTGCCAGCAGTTTATGGCCCGGGGAGCTGTTTTTT	CASSLWPGELFF
NA	TRBJ2-7	TRBV4-2	TRBD1	TGTGCCAGCAGCCAAGATAGGGGGCCAACCTACGAGCAGTACTTC	CASSQDRGPTYEQYF
NA	TRBJ1-2	TRBV6-4	NA	TGTGCCAGCAGTGACCAATACAGGTTAACCTTC	CASSDQYRLTF
NA	TRBJ2-4	TRBV7-2	NA	TGTGCCAGCAGCCCCCGTTACAGGGCGAGAGACATTCAGTACTTC	CASSPRYRARDIQYF
NA	TRBJ2-2	TRBV5-4	NA	TGTGCCAGCAGCTTGGTGGCCACCGGGGAGCTGTTTTTT	CASSLVATGELFF
NA	TRBJ1-2	TRBV4-2	TRBD1	TGTGCCAGCAGCCAAGAATTACCGGGACAGGGATACGGCTACACCTTC	CASSQELPGQGYGYTF
NA	TRBJ1-2	TRBV7-2	NA	TGTGCCAGCAGCTTATTCGTAGCTAACTATGGCTACACCTTC	CASSLFVANYGYTF
NA	TRBJ1-1	TRBV10-3	NA	TGTGCCATCGGTTCTAACCCGAACACTGAAGCTTTCTTT	CAIGSNPNTEAFF
NA	TRBJ2-1	TRBV5-6	NA	TGTGCCGGCGGCGCCGCCGGAATTAGCTCCTACAATGAGCAGTTCTTC	CAGGAAGISSYNEQFF
NA	TRBJ1-2	TRBV28	NA	TGTGCCAGCAGTTTCCCGGGGGATGGCTACACCTTC	CASSFPGDGYTF
NA	TRBJ1-4	TRBV15	NA	TGTGCCACCAGTCCTTCACTGCAACTATTCGGGAAACTGTTTTTT	CATSPSLQLFGKLFF
NA	TRBJ1-2	TRBV5-5	TRBD1	TGTGCCAGCAGCTTGAGGGGACAGGGTAGTGATAACTATGGCTACACCTTC	CASSLRGQGSDNYGYTF
once	TRBJ2-1	TRBV4-3	NA	TGCGCCAGCAGCCGTCGGGGGGCCGTTGAGCAGTTCTTC	CASSRRGAVEQFF
NA	TRBJ1-5	TRBV11-2	NA	TGTGCCAGCAGCTTGGGACATGCAGGGGCGCCCCAGCATTTT	CASSLGHAGAPQHF
NA	TRBJ2-1	TRBV9	TRBD2	TGTGCCAGCAGCCCGCGGGTAGCGGGGGGATTAAATGAGCAGTTCTTC	CASSPRVAGGLNEQFF
NA	TRBJ2-7	TRBV7-2	NA	TGTGCCAGCAGCCTCATGGGGCTATCTTACGAGCAGTACTTC	CASSLMGLSYEQYF
NA	TRBJ1-2	TRBV5-1	NA	TGCGCCAGCAGCTTGGAGGGGCGCCCAGGATATGGCTACACCTTC	CASSLEGRPGYGYTF
NA	TRBJ1-6	TRBV5-1	NA	TGCGCCAGCAGCTTGGGGCAATCATATAATTCACCCCTCCACTTT	CASSLGQSYNSPLHF